This entry is about one TCR beta chain. This clonotype was observed a few times. Its antigen is not yet known. No base qualities exist here, and no much larger clone lies one base off it. First-strand cDNA was synthesized with Superscript III and a set of TRAV- and TRBV-specific primers, covering both TCRalpha and TCRbeta chains. A roughly 18-cycle PCR with Phusion amplified the TCRs, pairing a constant-region primer with the adapter that was attached to the V primers. Isolated mRNA was amplified with the MessageAmp II aRNA Amplification Kit, using a 16-hour in vitro transcription at 37°C. The Dynabeads mRNA DIRECT Purification Kit was used to isolate mRNA for TCR sequencing. Indexed Illumina adapters were added in a second Phusion PCR of 25 to 30 cycles, after which AMPure XP beads were used to purify the products. As for how the authors treated the data: Custom Perl scripts were used to pool TCR sequences that encoded the same protein, to remove out-of-frame sequences, and to calculate the abundance of each clonotype. TCR sequences supported by only a single read were excluded from analysis. The metrics used to describe the repertoires included Shannon entropy, Gini index, clonality, richness, and the frequency of TCRs shared between repertoires. TCRdb applied fastp at Q25 and MiXCR to the public reads, then kept only in-frame beta chains. Every CDR3 protein is listed once, alongside the most common genes and DNA of its rows. These V and J calls are TCRdb output, not the study's own analysis. This sample has about 12,000 distinct CDR3 sequences in its table, and about four fifths of those were observed once. Clones ranked in the top ten supply roughly 3.1% of the sample.

These data originate in a study of low-dose radiotherapy and immunotherapy resistance in tumors (dated by TCRdb to between 2021 and 2022). In terms of the full investigation: In Cohort 1, 0.5 Gy per fraction was delivered every 2 weeks, and a total PTV dose of 6.5 Gy was prescribed. Starting on cycle 1 day 1, patients took 300 mg of aspirin by mouth once daily for four cycles. Patients were given nivolumab as a 240 mg flat dose every two weeks and ipilimumab at 1 mg/kg every six weeks, with both drugs delivered intravenously. For Cohort 2, the dose was 1 Gy per fraction given every two weeks, adding up to 13 Gy in total across 26 weeks. Cyclophosphamide 200 mg/m2 was given intravenously every two weeks, one day before each radiation and immunotherapy administration. The translational analysis covered eight patients: three from the first dose cohort and the first five from the second dose cohort. The trial did not randomize participants into treatment groups.

CDR1 SGHRS and CDR2 YFSETQ are derived from the germline V gene. The V and J ends are trimmed by 5 bases and 5 bases, leaving 10 bases between them. From its cysteine to its phenylalanine, the CDR3 spans 13 amino acids. Only CDR3 DNA is held: 39 bases, read in frame from base 1. The donors came from RACIN, which was a single-arm phase I dose-escalation trial that paired nivolumab and ipilimumab with aspirin, low-dose cyclophosphamide and low-dose radiotherapy. Patients with advanced, TIL-negative solid tumors were considered eligible. This sequence originates from a human donor with advanced metastatic prostate, ovarian, gallbladder or colorectal cancer (not recorded which). This table probably holds off-target reads from a library built for another chain. Recombination connected TRBV5-1 to TRBJ2-2; a weak D assignment points to TRBD1 (5 bases agree). The CDR3 protein is CASSPQGTGELFF. The DNA sequence follows: TGCGCCAGCAGTCCCCAGGGAACCGGGGAGCTGTTTTTT.